These 21 T cell receptor beta chains share one sample of origin, sequenced in a study of regulatory T cells in long-lasting Graves disease. Documented time point: newly diagnosed GD, antithyroid drugs for less than 3 months. Preparation of the TCR library used RNA extracted from PBMCs. Both iRepertoire HTBI primers and Arm-PCR of CDR3 regions were used to build the TCR beta libraries. TCRdb re-analysed the multiplex PCR reads in MiXCR, keeping a single row per CDR3 protein. The sample holds hundreds of thousands of distinct CDR3 sequences, roughly a sixth seen once. The source material was peripheral blood mononuclear cells (PBMCs), sampled at new diagnosis, from a patient treated with antithyroid drugs. The origin of the receptors is a female donor with Graves disease.

This clonotype was observed at least ten times. This chain joins TRBV20-1 and TRBJ2-3; 9 bases agree with TRBD1. The V gene's germline CDR1 is DFQATT and CDR2 SNEGSKA (reference sequence). V was pared by 4 bases and J by 6 bases, with 14 bases of the junction left unmatched. The CDR3 is 16 amino acids. The CDR3 sequence: CSAIPYRTGAVDTQYF. CDR3 bases: TGCAGTGCTATACCCTATAGGACAGGGGCGGTTGATACGCAGTATTTT.

In this sample, this clonotype turned up many times. The chain is built from TRBV7-6 and TRBJ1-5, with 8 nucleotides matching TRBD1. The CDR3 consists of 17 residues. Trimming at V came to 5 bases and at J to 10 bases, leaving 19 bases not matched to a gene. Germline-derived CDR1 and CDR2 are SGHVS and FNYEAQ. The CDR3 sequence is CASSPNRGGQALGPQHF. The CDR3 DNA is TGTGCCAGCAGCCCAAATCGTGGGGGACAGGCCTTAGGACCCCAGCATTTT. The entire variable domain, with the rest obtained from reference TRBV7-6 and TRBJ1-5, is as follows: GAGVSQSPRYKVTKRGQDVALRCDPISGHVSLYWYRQALGQGPEFLTYFNYEAQQDKSGLPNDRFSAERPEGSISTLTIQRTEQRDSAMYRCASSPNRGGQALGPQHFGDGTRLSIL.

This clonotype was seen a few times. The chain links TRBV19 to TRBJ1-2, with TRBD1 matching over 11 bases. The CDR3 extends over 15 amino acids. V trimming: 4 bases; J trimming: 5 bases; junction bases outside the gene matches: 6. Germline-derived CDR1 and CDR2 are LNHDA and SQIVND (reference sequence). The CDR3 DNA sequence: TGTGCCAGTAGTACCGGCGGGACAGGGGGATATGGCTACACCTTC. Translated, it gives CASSTGGTGGYGYTF. The full variable domain, in which reference TRBV19 and TRBJ1-2 provide the parts outside the CDR3, is DGGITQSPKYLFRKEGQNVTLSCEQNLNHDAMYWYRQDPGQGLRLIYYSQIVNDFQKGDIAEGYSVSREKKESFPLTVTSAQKNPTAFYLCASSTGGTGGYGYTFGSGTRLTVV.

This clonotype was recorded once. The chain recombines TRBV28 with TRBJ1-2, with unresolved D. This CDR3 is 14 amino acids long. Trimming stripped 7 bases from V and 6 bases from J, with 18 bases between. Germline-derived CDR1 and CDR2 are MDHEN and SYDVKM. The DNA of the CDR3 is TGTGCCAGCAATCAGGCTACTATCCGTGATGGCTACACCTTC. Translation: CASNQATIRDGYTF.

This chain uses TRBV19 with TRBJ2-3; maybe TRBD2 (6 bases). The germline V gene has CDR1 LNHDA and CDR2 SQIVND (reference sequence). Trimming took 7 bases from V and 6 from J, leaving 23 bases between them. The CDR3 contains 16 residues. CDR3 sequence: CASNGARGSSWDTQYF. DNA for the CDR3: TGTGCCAGTAACGGGGCGCGGGGAAGTTCGTGGGATACGCAGTATTTT.

This clonotype was observed a handful of times. This likely traces to a read error, being one base from a far larger clone. The chain combines TRBV2 with TRBJ2-5; 8 bases agree with TRBD2. This CDR3 is built from 12 residues. Germline V gene lookup returns CDR1 SNHLY and CDR2 FYNNEI. The CDR3 DNA follows: TGTGCCAGCGGAACGGGGGGGTTGGAGCAGCTCTTC. This translates into CASGTGGLEQLF.

This clonotype was seen at least ten times. The chain links TRBV6-1 to TRBJ2-3; 12 bases match TRBD2. The germline gives CDR1 MNHNS, CDR2 SASEGT. The CDR3 totals 15 residues. V trimming: 6 bases; J trimming: 5 bases; junction bases outside the gene matches: 6. CDR3 sequence: CASRSSGGALDTQYF. The CDR3 DNA reads as TGTGCCAGCAGATCTAGCGGGGGGGCCCTAGATACGCAGTATTTT.

This clonotype was counted ten times or more. This sequence joins TRBV29-1 and TRBJ2-3; TRBD1 might be the D (7 bases). Germline CDR1 SQVTM, CDR2 ANQGSEA. This CDR3 has 16 amino acids. The V end lost 3 bases, the J end lost 3 bases, and 19 bases lay between the germline ends. The CDR3 nucleotides are TGCAGCGTTGAGGGGGGCCCGGGACAGCTAACAGATACGCAGTATTTT. It is translated as CSVEGGPGQLTDTQYF.

This clonotype was picked up many times. The rearrangement uses TRBV10-3 and TRBJ2-1; D gene unclear. Trimming took 6 bases from V and 11 from J, leaving 14 bases between them. The CDR3 consists of 12 residues. Germline values: CDR1 ENHRY, CDR2 SYGVKD. CDR3 nucleotides: TGTGCCATCAGCTATCAGACGGAACAGCAGTTCTTC. It yields the protein CAISYQTEQQFF.

On this clonotype itself: A read error is likely, as this CDR3 ends without the conserved phenylalanine or tryptophan. This chain links TRBV20-1 with TRBJ2-3, with 7 bases that match TRBD2. Germline trimming cut 6 bases from V and 1 base from J; bases unmatched to any gene: 7. Germline CDR1 and CDR2: DFQATT and SNEGSKA (reference sequence). The CDR3 sequence is 14 residues long. Here the CDR3 DNA reads TGCAGTGCGTACTCCCTAGCGGGCACAGATACGCAGTATCTT. Protein: CSAYSLAGTDTQYL.

In the case of this clonotype: A much larger clone lies one base from this, so it may be a read error. The CDR3 ends on some other residue instead of the conserved phenylalanine or tryptophan, so this is likely a read error. The V call is TRBV5-1, the J call TRBJ2-7, with 13 bases matching TRBD2. Trimming cost V 5 bases and J 6 bases; bases outside gene matches: 8. The CDR3 has 15 residues. Germline-derived CDR1 and CDR2 are SGHRS and YFSETQ. CDR3 in amino acids: CASRTSGRGASEQYL. Written as DNA, the CDR3 is TGCGCCAGCAGAACTAGCGGGAGGGGCGCGTCCGAGCAGTACCTC.

At least ten counts were recorded for this clonotype. The J gene is TRBJ2-7, the V gene TRBV5-5; D is tentatively TRBD1 or TRBD2 (5 bases each). Germline V lookup: CDR1 SGHKS, CDR2 YYEKEE (reference sequence). The CDR3 contains 15 residues. V lost 3 bases and J lost 1, with 14 bases in between. The CDR3 DNA reads as TGTGCCAGCAGCTCGGCAGGGACGGAATCCTACGAGCAGTACTTC. It is translated as CASSSAGTESYEQYF.

J is TRBJ2-5 and V is TRBV3-1; 7 bases map to TRBD2. The germline V gene has CDR1 LGHDT and CDR2 YNNKEL (reference sequence). The CDR3 has 16 amino acids. Trimming took 1 base from V and 5 from J; bases not matched to a gene: 10. CDR3 nucleotides: TGTGCCAGCAGCCAAGTTCGGATAGCGGGTAGGGAGACCCAGTACTTC. This translates into CASSQVRIAGRETQYF.

This clonotype has ten or more counts. The chain is built from TRBV27 and TRBJ2-1; D perhaps matches TRBD2 (5 bases). Germline V gene data show CDR1 as MNHEY and CDR2 as SMNVEV (reference sequence). The V end lost 5 bases, the J end lost 8 bases, and 19 bases lay between the germline ends. This CDR3 is 15 amino acids long. Here the CDR3 reads CASSPLVGGLYEQFF. The CDR3 region has the DNA TGTGCCAGCAGTCCCCTAGTCGGCGGGTTGTATGAGCAGTTCTTC.

This clonotype was recorded at least ten times. The genes are TRBV12-3 or TRBV12-4 and TRBJ1-2; 9 bases are a match to TRBD1. The length of the CDR3 is 22 residues. J gave up 5 bases and V 6 bases, and 31 bases lay outside the gene matches. The CDR3 sequence: CASSPKGQGILGFPSRRYGYTF. The CDR3 region has the DNA TGTGCCAGCAGCCCTAAGGGACAGGGTATACTGGGGTTCCCAAGTCGGCGATATGGCTACACCTTC.

Ten or more counts support this clonotype. The chain recombines TRBV6-1 with TRBJ1-3; D gene uncertain. V was clipped by 7 bases and J by 4 bases, with 17 bases between them. The germline gives CDR1 MNHNS, CDR2 SASEGT. This CDR3 has 15 amino acids. The CDR3 nucleotides read TGTGCCAGCATCGGCGATGCTTATCTCGGAAACACCATATATTTT. Translating gives CASIGDAYLGNTIYF.

This clonotype was counted a few times. This chain joins TRBV12-3 or TRBV12-4 and TRBJ1-1, with D unresolved. V lost 3 bases and J 4 bases, leaving 15 bases between the germline ends. The CDR3 totals 15 residues. CDR3 amino acids: CASSFFVRKTTEAFF. The DNA for the CDR3 is TGTGCCAGCAGTTTTTTTGTGCGGAAAACCACTGAAGCTTTCTTT.

Ten or more counts support this clonotype. The chain combines TRBV12-3 or TRBV12-4 with TRBJ2-3; no clear D. Trimming removed 5 bases at V and 4 bases at J, with 7 bases between. The CDR3 totals 12 residues. CDR3 amino acids: CASSGSSDTQYF. The CDR3, as DNA: TGTGCCAGCAGTGGTAGCTCAGATACGCAGTATTTT.

This clonotype was picked up many times. The rearrangement links TRBV7-2 to TRBJ2-3; D remains unclear. The V gene lost 2 bases and the J gene lost 4 bases, with 4 bases spanning the gap. Looked up from germline, CDR1 is SGHTA and CDR2 is FQGNSA. CDR3 length: 12 amino acids. DNA of the CDR3: TGTGCCAGCAGCTTATGGGCAGATACGCAGTATTTT. The encoded protein is CASSLWADTQYF.

This clonotype was counted at least ten times. The V and J genes are TRBV12-3 or TRBV12-4 and TRBJ2-5; possible D gene TRBD2, 5 bases. The CDR3 contains 13 residues. The ends were cut back, 3 bases at V and 1 base at J, with 6 bases in the middle. The CDR3 spells CASSFRGQETQYF. The CDR3 region has the DNA TGTGCCAGCAGTTTCCGGGGCCAAGAGACCCAGTACTTC.

This clonotype has at least ten counts. The chain joins TRBV24-1 to TRBJ2-1, with D possibly matching TRBD1 (5 bases). The CDR3 totals 12 residues. Trimming pared 1 base from V and 13 bases from J, leaving 10 bases between. Germline V gene sequence: CDR1 KGHDR, CDR2 SFDVKD. Here the CDR3 DNA reads TGTGCCACCAGTGATTTCGGCAGGGAACAGTTCTTC. Translating gives CATSDFGREQFF.